Listed below are T cell receptor beta chains from one sample, sequenced in a study of cytomegalovirus exposure and HLA in healthy donors. Profiled with immunoSEQ multiplex PCR; TCRdb holds only in-frame clones, not every one. Altogether 150,000 or so clones are present, 76% being singletons, with the ten largest covering 3% to 4%. Input material: PBMCs. The receptor source for this set is a male donor in good health and CMV-seronegative. CDR3s include the opening cysteine and the closing phenylalanine or tryptophan.

v_gene: TRBV6-5; j_gene: TRBJ2-1; CDR3aa: CASSSPLAGARPEQFF
v_gene: TRBV2; j_gene: TRBJ2-1; CDR3aa: CASEDRVHEQFF
v_gene: TRBV5-1; j_gene: TRBJ2-5; CDR3aa: CASSSGTGDQETQYF
v_gene: TRBV7-9; j_gene: TRBJ2-4; CDR3aa: CSSSPKSRGGNIQYF
v_gene: TRBV28; j_gene: TRBJ1-5; CDR3aa: CASSLDRVVHQPQHF
v_gene: TRBV18; j_gene: TRBJ2-3; CDR3aa: CASSPPLSGVDTQYF
v_gene: TRBV13; j_gene: TRBJ2-7; CDR3aa: CASSLESTNEQYF
v_gene: TRBV2; j_gene: TRBJ1-2; CDR3aa: CARQGANYGYTF
v_gene: TRBV5-4; j_gene: TRBJ2-7; CDR3aa: CASSRRDIPYEQYF
v_gene: TRBV18; j_gene: TRBJ1-1; CDR3aa: CASSPIAHAGAGTEAFF
v_gene: TRBV7-9; j_gene: TRBJ1-5; CDR3aa: CASSPPADNTDIRGQPQHF
v_gene: TRBV28; j_gene: TRBJ1-4; CDR3aa: CASSLSPGGNEKLFF
v_gene: TRBV5-3; j_gene: TRBJ2-7; CDR3aa: CARSLWGSGRLLYEQYF
v_gene: TRBV7-2; j_gene: TRBJ2-7; CDR3aa: CASSLDSTYEQYF
v_gene: TRBV6-5; j_gene: TRBJ1-1; CDR3aa: CASRQGGGTEAFF
v_gene: TRBV19; j_gene: TRBJ1-5; CDR3aa: CASSIDGHRGTGDQPQHF
v_gene: TRBV19; j_gene: TRBJ2-7; CDR3aa: CASSTGSHEQYF
v_gene: TRBV9; j_gene: TRBJ2-5; CDR3aa: CASSVVAGQETQYF
v_gene: TRBV13; j_gene: TRBJ2-5; CDR3aa: CASSGLGERGGETQYF
v_gene: TRBV5-1; j_gene: TRBJ1-4; CDR3aa: CASSFVTDEKLFF
v_gene: TRBV9; j_gene: TRBJ2-2; CDR3aa: CASSVGGAGGPGGELFF
v_gene: TRBV18; j_gene: .; CDR3aa: CASSPLAGEYYEQYF
v_gene: TRBV19; j_gene: TRBJ1-5; CDR3aa: CASSIGGRNQPQHF
v_gene: TRBV5-5; j_gene: TRBJ2-3; CDR3aa: CASTPGDGGSTDTQYF
v_gene: TRBV18; j_gene: TRBJ2-7; CDR3aa: CASSRTSGAYEQYF
v_gene: TRBV5-6; j_gene: TRBJ2-7; CDR3aa: CASSLNSGILYEQYF
v_gene: TRBV15; j_gene: TRBJ2-7; CDR3aa: CATSRDKGTGGSTEEQYF
v_gene: TRBV29-1; j_gene: TRBJ1-1; CDR3aa: CSVEQGGTEAFF
v_gene: TRBV30; j_gene: TRBJ2-2; CDR3aa: CAWYRGSNTGELFF
v_gene: TRBV27; j_gene: TRBJ1-2; CDR3aa: CASSLSGLSFSSYTF
v_gene: TRBV2; j_gene: TRBJ2-7; CDR3aa: CASSSGSYEQYF
v_gene: TRBV10-3; j_gene: TRBJ2-1; CDR3aa: CAISESGLAPNEQFF
v_gene: TRBV5-4; j_gene: TRBJ2-3; CDR3aa: CASSSPTVSTDTQYF
v_gene: TRBV18; j_gene: TRBJ1-1; CDR3aa: CASSPTGLEAFF
v_gene: TRBV7-8; j_gene: TRBJ1-5; CDR3aa: CASSLVENPYSNQPQHF
v_gene: TRBV5-1; j_gene: TRBJ1-3; CDR3aa: CASSLPGQGNTIYF
v_gene: TRBV28; j_gene: TRBJ2-1; CDR3aa: CASSLLAGSSYNEQFF
v_gene: TRBV6-5; j_gene: TRBJ1-6; CDR3aa: CASRTGGAESPLHF
v_gene: TRBV19; j_gene: TRBJ1-3; CDR3aa: CASKTTGSSGNTIYF
v_gene: TRBV29-1; j_gene: TRBJ1-1; CDR3aa: CSVVIGSSSSAFF
v_gene: TRBV9; j_gene: TRBJ2-1; CDR3aa: CASSASGRSYNEQFF
v_gene: TRBV19; j_gene: TRBJ1-1; CDR3aa: CASSIAWEDLGPTEAFF
v_gene: TRBV6-4; j_gene: TRBJ1-6; CDR3aa: CASTQVRRESPLHF